Below, 27 T cell receptor beta chains from the same sample are listed, as sequenced in a study of blood T cell repertoires in COVID-19. Here immunoSEQ multiplex PCR was the method, and the copy in TCRdb shows in-frame clones only, minus some. The sample lists 150,000 to 160,000 clones, approximately 80% occurring once. Sequenced input: peripheral blood. These receptors came from an older woman with COVID-19, enrolled during active disease.

As DNA, the CDR3 is TGCGCCAGCAGCTCCCGCTCGGGACAGAACTATGGCTACACCTTC. As protein: CASSSRSGQNYGYTF. The chain links TRBV5-1 to TRBJ1-2; TRBD1 agrees at 7 bases. V gave up 3 bases and J gave up 2 bases; unmatched junction bases: 7. The CDR3 contains 15 residues. Germline CDR1 reads SGHRS; CDR2 reads YFSETQ. Drawing the rest from reference TRBV5-1 and TRBJ1-2, the complete variable domain is KAGVTQTPRYLIKTRGQQVTLSCSPISGHRSVSWYQQTPGQGLQFLFEYFSETQRNKGNFPGRFSGRQFSNSRSEMNVSTLELGDSALYLCASSSRSGQNYGYTFGSGTRLTVV.

This clone was observed a handful of times. The V and J genes are TRBV7-3 and TRBJ2-1; a weak D match, TRBD1 (5 bases). Germline V gene lookup returns CDR1 SGHTA and CDR2 FQGTGA. With 8 bases removed from V and 7 bases from J, the gap between germline ends came to 12 bases. This CDR3 is 12 amino acids long. CDR3 nucleotide sequence: TGTGCCAGCGGGGCGGATCTTAATGAGCAGTTCTTC. This encodes CASGADLNEQFF.

This chain joins TRBV4-2 and TRBJ2-7; 7 bases are a match to TRBD2. The CDR3 is made up of 15 amino acids. Germline V lookup: CDR1 LGHNA, CDR2 YNFKEQ. J lost 3 bases, V lost 4 bases, and 9 bases had no gene match. As DNA, the CDR3 is TGTGCCAGCAGCCCCGGGGCGGGGGTCGGCTACGAGCAGTACTTC. It specifies CASSPGAGVGYEQYF.

The sample holds a few counts of this clone. The CDR3 protein is CASSRGESSYNEQFF. CDR3 bases: TGCGCCAGCAGCCGCGGAGAAAGCTCCTACAATGAGCAGTTCTTC. The chain is built from TRBV4-1 and TRBJ2-1; D is uncertain. This CDR3 has 15 residues. Germline V lookup: CDR1 MGHRA, CDR2 YSYEKL. V gave up 4 bases and J gave up 0 bases, with 10 bases separating them.

A single count supports this clone. The CDR3 protein is CASSQDGGRGHQPQHF. The DNA for the CDR3 is TGTGCCAGCAGCCAAGACGGGGGCAGGGGGCATCAGCCCCAGCATTTT. V is TRBV4-2 and J is TRBJ1-5, with TRBD1 matching 8 bases. The CDR3 covers 16 residues. CDR1 is LGHNA, CDR2 YNFKEQ, per germline. Trimming cost V 0 bases and J 5 bases; bases outside gene matches: 6.

This sequence joins TRBV6-5 and TRBJ2-2, with TRBD1 matching over 7 bases. With V trimmed by 4 bases and J by 5 bases, 10 bases remained unmatched. This CDR3 comprises 16 residues. The germline V gene has CDR1 MNHEY and CDR2 SVGAGI. CDR3 DNA: TGTGCCAGCAGTTCTACGGACAGGATCCGAACCGGGGAGCTGTTTTTT. Amino acids: CASSSTDRIRTGELFF.

The table lists this clone with many counts. This sequence joins TRBV7-2 and TRBJ1-2, with 8 bases aligning to TRBD1. The CDR3 spans 14 residues. The V and J ends lost 9 bases and 2 bases, in that order; junction bases with no gene match: 8. Germline V gives CDR1 SGHTA, CDR2 FQGNSA. DNA of the CDR3: TGTGCCAGTTCGACAGGGGTCGGGAACTATGGCTACACCTTC. This encodes CASSTGVGNYGYTF.

The chain couples TRBV9 to TRBJ1-2; tentatively, D is TRBD1 (6 bases). Germline V gene lookup returns CDR1 SGDLS and CDR2 YYNGEE. This CDR3 comprises 15 residues. V shed 0 bases and J shed 2 bases, with 11 bases lying between them. For the CDR3, the DNA is TGTGCCAGCAGCGTAGCTGCAGGGGCAAACTATGGCTACACCTTC. It is translated as CASSVAAGANYGYTF.

Here the CDR3 DNA reads TGCGCCAGCGGACCGGGGCGACAGGCAGTAAATGAAAAACTGTTTTTT. This encodes CASGPGRQAVNEKLFF. The chain couples TRBV5-1 to TRBJ1-4; D might be TRBD1 (6 bases). The CDR3 length is 16 residues. Trimming took 7 bases from V and 5 from J, leaving 21 bases between them. Germline CDR1 reads SGHRS; CDR2 reads YFSETQ. The complete variable domain, with remaining parts taken from reference TRBV5-1 and TRBJ1-4, reads KAGVTQTPRYLIKTRGQQVTLSCSPISGHRSVSWYQQTPGQGLQFLFEYFSETQRNKGNFPGRFSGRQFSNSRSEMNVSTLELGDSALYLCASGPGRQAVNEKLFFGSGTQLSVL.

The CDR3 DNA sequence: TGTGCCAGCTCACCGGTCGTACGTACAGATAGCAATCAGCCCCAGCATTTT. Residues: CASSPVVRTDSNQPQHF. This chain uses TRBV18 with TRBJ1-5; no clear D gene. The ends were cut back, 3 bases at V and 0 bases at J, with 15 bases in the middle. Germline assignment: CDR1 KGHSH and CDR2 LQKENI. The CDR3 contains 17 residues. The variable domain in full, with the rest retrieved from reference TRBV18 and TRBJ1-5, is NAGVMQNPRHLVRRRGQEARLRCSPMKGHSHVYWYRQLPEEGLKFMVYLQKENIIDESGMPKERFSAEFPKEGPSILRIQQVVRGDSAAYFCASSPVVRTDSNQPQHFGDGTRLSIL.

This clone was counted only a few times. The CDR3 nucleotides read TGCGCCAGCAGCCAAACAGGCGCCCGCTCTGGAAACACCATATATTTT. This sequence encodes CASSQTGARSGNTIYF. The chain recombines TRBV5-1 with TRBJ1-3, with D maybe TRBD1 (5 bases). This CDR3 has 16 residues. Trimming pared 4 bases from V and 0 bases from J, leaving 14 bases between. Germline values: CDR1 SGHRS, CDR2 YFSETQ. The whole variable domain, filled in from reference TRBV5-1 and TRBJ1-3, reads KAGVTQTPRYLIKTRGQQVTLSCSPISGHRSVSWYQQTPGQGLQFLFEYFSETQRNKGNFPGRFSGRQFSNSRSEMNVSTLELGDSALYLCASSQTGARSGNTIYFGEGSWLTVV.

V gene TRBV4-2 combines with J gene TRBJ2-2; D is perhaps TRBD1 (5 bases). The CDR3 runs to 18 residues. Germline CDR1 reads LGHNA; CDR2 reads YNFKEQ. The V and J ends lost 4 bases and 6 bases respectively, with 24 bases between them. The CDR3 DNA is TGTGCCAGCAGCCGGAAACGGCTGGGGCAGGGAAGGGCCGGGGAGCTGTTTTTT. Protein sequence: CASSRKRLGQGRAGELFF.

The rearrangement links TRBV6-5 to TRBJ2-7, with 9 bases fitting TRBD1. The CDR3 runs 13 residues. Germline V CDR1 and CDR2: MNHEY, SVGAGI. Losses at the gene ends were 6 bases for V and 3 bases for J; bases not matched to a gene: 3. The CDR3 nucleotides read TGTGCCAGCAGGACAGGGGGAGGCTACGAGCAGTACTTC. Its protein is CASRTGGGYEQYF.

The V call is TRBV9, the J call TRBJ2-1; D is ambiguous. Germline CDR1 and CDR2: SGDLS and YYNGEE. The V end lost 0 bases, the J end lost 5 bases, and 6 bases lay between the germline ends. The CDR3 has 13 residues. The CDR3 protein is CASSVGPHNEQFF. CDR3 sequence (DNA): TGTGCCAGCAGCGTAGGGCCTCACAATGAGCAGTTCTTC. Supplemented by reference TRBV9 and TRBJ2-1, the full variable domain reads DSGVTQTPKHLITATGQRVTLRCSPRSGDLSVYWYQQSLDQGLQFLIQYYNGEERAKGNILERFSAQQFPDLHSELNLSSLELGDSALYFCASSVGPHNEQFFGPGTRLTVL.

The genes are TRBV10-3 and TRBJ1-1, with 8 bases fitting TRBD1. Germline CDR1 and CDR2: ENHRY and SYGVKD. V shed 2 bases, J shed 0 bases, and the junction held 5 bases outside the gene matches. This CDR3 has 16 residues. CDR3 sequence reads: CAISEGQGGLNTEAFF. CDR3 DNA: TGTGCCATCAGTGAGGGACAGGGAGGTTTGAACACTGAAGCTTTCTTT.

The CDR3 sequence is CASSKRGQYNEQFF. The CDR3 nucleotides are TGTGCCAGCAGCAAAAGGGGGCAGTACAATGAGCAGTTCTTC. V and J are TRBV6-5 and TRBJ2-1; 7 bases align to TRBD1. The CDR3 covers 14 residues. J lost 4 bases, V lost 6 bases, and 6 bases had no gene match. Per germline, CDR1 MNHEY and CDR2 SVGAGI.

This chain links TRBV29-1 with TRBJ1-2, with a possible D match to TRBD1 (6 bases). Germline CDR1 and CDR2: SQVTM and ANQGSEA. V shed 6 bases and J shed 11 bases, with 16 bases lying between them. The CDR3 covers 11 residues. CDR3 sequence reads: CSVEGFDRYTF. CDR3 in DNA: TGCAGCGTCGAGGGTTTTGACAGGTACACCTTC.

The chain carries TRBV10-2 and TRBJ2-7; D remains unclear. V lost 2 bases, J lost 2 bases, and 4 bases lay in between. This CDR3 contains 12 residues. Germline values: CDR1 WSHSY, CDR2 SAAADI. The CDR3 protein is CASSELAYEQYF. The DNA of the CDR3 is TGCGCCAGCAGTGAGCTAGCCTACGAGCAGTACTTC.

The chain links TRBV15 to TRBJ2-1; 9 positions match TRBD2. This CDR3 is 15 amino acids long. The ends lost 1 base at V and 3 bases at J; junction bases unmatched: 1. CDR1 LNHNV and CDR2 YYDKDF come from the germline V gene (reference sequence). The CDR3 DNA reads TGTGCCACCAGCAGAGGCGGGAGGGGCTACAATGAGCAGTTCTTC. It yields the protein CATSRGGRGYNEQFF.

The rearrangement uses TRBV19 and TRBJ2-5; perhaps TRBD2 as D (5 bases). From germline, CDR1 is LNHDA and CDR2 SQIVND (reference sequence). The V end lost 7 bases, the J end lost 4 bases, and 16 bases lay between the germline ends. The CDR3 is made up of 14 amino acids. DNA for the CDR3: TGTGCCAGTACCCCACGGGGAAGAGGAGAGACCCAGTACTTC. Translating gives CASTPRGRGETQYF.

This rearrangement joins TRBV2 to TRBJ1-2, with D possibly TRBD1 on 5 matching bases. The V end lost 6 bases, the J end lost 2 bases, and 7 bases lay between the germline ends. Germline CDR1 is SNHLY and CDR2 is FYNNEI. There are 12 residues in the CDR3. CDR3 protein: CASRGLNYGYTF. The CDR3 region has the DNA TGTGCCAGCAGGGGGCTGAACTATGGCTACACCTTC.

The gene calls are TRBV19 and TRBJ2-2, with D tentatively TRBD1 (9 bases). V lost 11 bases to trimming and J lost 6 bases, with 28 bases between them. Germline CDR1 is LNHDA and CDR2 is SQIVND (reference sequence). The CDR3 runs 17 residues. DNA for the CDR3: TGTGCCCGGGGGGGGGACAGGGAATTGCAGGACGCCGGGGAGCTGTTTTTT. Translating it yields CARGGDRELQDAGELFF.

The chain couples TRBV13 to TRBJ2-7, with D maybe TRBD1 (5 bases). The CDR3 totals 15 residues. The germline CDR1 and CDR2 sequences are PRHDT and FYEKMQ (reference sequence). The V gene lost 1 base and the J gene lost 0 bases, with 10 bases spanning the gap. The CDR3 region has the DNA TGTGCCAGCAGCTTAGCTGGGGCCCTCTCCTACGAGCAGTACTTC. Its translation is CASSLAGALSYEQYF.

The V gene is TRBV27, the J gene TRBJ1-4; a weak D match, TRBD1 (6 bases). Trimming removed 5 bases from V and 0 bases from J, with 10 bases in between. This CDR3 is 15 amino acids long. Germline assignment: CDR1 MNHEY and CDR2 SMNVEV (reference sequence). The chain's CDR3 is CASSPWTATNEKLFF. The CDR3 coding sequence is TGTGCCAGCAGTCCATGGACAGCAACTAATGAAAAACTGTTTTTT.

This clone was counted once. This sequence joins TRBV3-1 (or the pseudogene TRBV3-2) and TRBJ1-4; the D is unclear. CDR3 length equals 17 residues. V lost 1 base and J lost 0, with 12 bases in between. Germline CDR1 is LGHDT and CDR2 is YNNKEL (reference sequence). CDR3 amino acids: CASSQVWGGATNEKLFF. In DNA, the CDR3 is TGTGCCAGCAGCCAAGTCTGGGGAGGAGCAACTAATGAAAAACTGTTTTTT.

The rearrangement uses TRBV4-2 and TRBJ1-2; no clear D gene. CDR3 length: 12 amino acids. Trimming left V 0 bases short and J 8 bases short, with 7 bases between. Germline V CDR1 and CDR2: LGHNA, YNFKEQ. The CDR3 DNA sequence: TGTGCCAGCAGCCAAGATCTAGAGGGCTACACCTTC. Amino acid sequence: CASSQDLEGYTF.

The chain carries TRBV9 and TRBJ1-1; D gene unclear. Germline CDR1 reads SGDLS; CDR2 reads YYNGEE. Deletions cut 0 bases from V and 10 bases from J, with 10 bases between. This CDR3 has 12 residues. The CDR3 DNA sequence: TGTGCCAGCAGCGTAGAAGGAGAGGTAGCTTTCTTT. As protein: CASSVEGEVAFF.